This passage covers 30 T cell receptor beta chains from one sample sequenced in a study of cytomegalovirus exposure and HLA in healthy donors. This table comes from immunoSEQ multiplex PCR, and its TCRdb copy is limited to in-frame clones, with some not included. The data show roughly 110,000 clones, around 90% seen once. The sequencing input was PBMCs. The receptors derive from a woman aged 18-35 years in good health and CMV-seropositive.

The CDR3 coding sequence is TGTGCCAGCAGTCGAACTAGCGGGGTATACAATGAGCAGTTCTTC. This encodes CASSRTSGVYNEQFF. The chain is built from TRBV7-9 and TRBJ2-1, with TRBD2 matching 10 bases. V trimming: 6 bases; J trimming: 4 bases; junction bases outside the gene matches: 6. This CDR3 has 15 amino acids. Germline loops: CDR1 SEHNR, CDR2 FQNEAQ (reference sequence). The full variable domain, in which reference TRBV7-9 and TRBJ2-1 provide the parts outside the CDR3, is DTGVSQNPRHKITKRGQNVTFRCDPISEHNRLYWYRQTLGQGPEFLTYFQNEAQLEKSRLLSDRFSAERPKGSFSTLEIQRTEQGDSAMYLCASSRTSGVYNEQFFGPGTRLTVL.

J is TRBJ1-1 and V is TRBV5-1, with TRBD1 identical over 12 bases. CDR3 length: 15 residues. Germline CDR1 SGHRS, CDR2 YFSETQ. With V trimmed by 5 bases and J by 5 bases, 7 bases remained unmatched. The CDR3 sequence is CASSPGTGGWTEAFF. In nucleotides, the CDR3 is TGCGCCAGCAGTCCCGGGACAGGGGGCTGGACTGAAGCTTTCTTT.

Regarding this clone: This specimen includes other DNA sequences encoding the same CDR3. The V call is TRBV27, the J call TRBJ1-5; maybe TRBD1 (6 bases). Germline V lookup: CDR1 MNHEY, CDR2 SMNVEV (reference sequence). Trimming removed 6 bases at V and 0 bases at J, with 12 bases between. CDR3 length equals 15 residues. The CDR3 loop is CASRTGTNSNQPQHF. Written as DNA, the CDR3 is TGTGCCAGCAGGACCGGGACAAATAGCAATCAGCCCCAGCATTTT.

The chain employs TRBV6-4 and TRBJ2-1; tentative D call: TRBD1 (5 bases). This CDR3 contains 14 residues. Germline V gene sequence: CDR1 MRHNA, CDR2 SNTAGT. V dropped 3 bases and J dropped 12 bases, with 18 bases sitting between them. The CDR3 loop reads CASSEGADQGMQFF. The CDR3 DNA follows: TGTGCCAGCAGTGAAGGGGCCGATCAAGGTATGCAGTTCTTC.

This chain links TRBV29-1 with TRBJ1-2, with TRBD1 matching over 7 bases. The V gene end was trimmed by 7 bases and the J gene end by 8 bases; junction bases not matched to a gene: 13. The CDR3 is 13 amino acids. In germline, CDR1 is SQVTM, CDR2 ANQGSEA. As DNA, the CDR3 is TGCAGCGCTGGTAGAACAGGGGAAGGGGGCTACACCTTC. It specifies CSAGRTGEGGYTF. Together with reference TRBV29-1 and TRBJ1-2, the CDR3 gives the full variable domain: SAVISQKPSRDICQRGTSLTIQCQVDSQVTMMFWYRQQPGQSLTLIATANQGSEATYESGFVIDKFPISRPNLTFSTLTVSNMSPEDSSIYLCSAGRTGEGGYTFGSGTRLTVV.

This sequence joins TRBV28 and TRBJ1-6; 10 positions match TRBD1. The germline CDR1 and CDR2 sequences are MDHEN and SYDVKM. Unmatched junction bases numbered 10, after V lost 5 bases and J lost 6 bases. This CDR3 contains 17 residues. In DNA form, the CDR3 reads TGTGCCAGCAGTCCCGGGACAGGGGAGTCGCGTAATTCACCCCTCCACTTT. It translates to CASSPGTGESRNSPLHF.

The chain links TRBV28 to TRBJ1-1, with 12 bases matching TRBD1. Unmatched junction bases numbered 9, after V lost 9 bases and J lost 7 bases. The CDR3 runs 14 residues. Germline loops: CDR1 MDHEN, CDR2 SYDVKM. In DNA form, the CDR3 reads TGTGCCAGTTGGGACAGGGGGCGCGTGATTGAAGCTTTCTTT. This codes for CASWDRGRVIEAFF.

V gene TRBV6-1 combines with J gene TRBJ2-5; 7 bases line up with TRBD1. Germline V gene data show CDR1 as MNHNS and CDR2 as SASEGT. The CDR3 is made up of 14 amino acids. After removal of 7 bases from V and 1 base from J, the junction contained 6 bases not matched to a gene. This CDR3 reads CASKHRGFQETQYF. CDR3 DNA: TGTGCCAGCAAACACAGGGGATTCCAAGAGACCCAGTACTTC.

The chain couples TRBV6-1 to TRBJ2-7; 8 nucleotides line up with TRBD1. CDR1 is MNHNS and CDR2 is SASEGT in the germline V gene. J was trimmed by 3 bases and V by 8 bases; bases with no gene match: 12. The CDR3 extends over 15 amino acids. The CDR3 here is CASGVGQGTIYEQYV. The CDR3 bases are TGTGCCAGCGGGGTTGGACAGGGAACGATCTACGAGCAGTACGTC.

The J gene is TRBJ2-3, the V gene TRBV5-6; D not resolved. The germline CDR1 and CDR2 sequences are SGHDT and YYEEEE. The CDR3 is 14 residues long. V dropped 0 bases and J dropped 0 bases, with 5 bases sitting between them. CDR3 in amino acids: CASSLAGSTDTQYF. In DNA, the CDR3 is TGTGCCAGCAGCTTGGCCGGGAGCACAGATACGCAGTATTTT.

In this sample, this clone turned up once. The chain carries TRBV10-3 and TRBJ1-2; D unresolved. Germline lookup yields CDR1 ENHRY and CDR2 SYGVKD. V was cut by 3 bases and J by 4 bases, with 6 bases left in between. The CDR3 runs to 12 residues. For the CDR3, the DNA is TGTGCCATCAGTGATTCTGTCTATGGCTACACCTTC. Translating gives CAISDSVYGYTF.

V usage is TRBV28 and J usage is TRBJ2-5, with 8 bases fitting TRBD2. V lost 8 bases and J lost 3; bases outside the gene matches: 8. CDR3 length equals 14 residues. Germline V lookup: CDR1 MDHEN, CDR2 SYDVKM. CDR3: CASGLTSGEETQYF. The CDR3 DNA reads as TGTGCCAGCGGACTCACTAGCGGAGAAGAGACCCAGTACTTC.

CDR3 amino acids: CASSIGIAQDTQYF. The CDR3, as DNA: TGTGCCAGTAGTATCGGGATTGCCCAAGATACGCAGTATTTT. The chain combines TRBV19 with TRBJ2-3; D possibly corresponds to TRBD2 (5 bases). The germline V gene has CDR1 LNHDA and CDR2 SQIVND (reference sequence). This CDR3 spans 14 amino acids. Between the trimmed V and J ends, which lost 3 bases and 5 bases, there was a span of 12 bases.

The chain carries TRBV29-1 and TRBJ2-1, with a weak D call TRBD1 (6 bases). The V end lost 0 bases, the J end lost 7 bases, and 16 bases lay between the germline ends. The germline CDR1 and CDR2 sequences are SQVTM and ANQGSEA. This CDR3 is 15 amino acids long. CDR3 in DNA: TGCAGCGTTGAAGATTATGGACAGAATGAAAATGAGCAGTTCTTC. Its protein is CSVEDYGQNENEQFF.

This chain connects TRBV6-5 to TRBJ1-4; 10 positions match TRBD1. The V and J ends lost 6 bases and 7 bases, in that order; junction bases with no gene match: 8. Germline V CDR1 and CDR2: MNHEY, SVGAGI. This CDR3 is 15 amino acids long. The CDR3 spells CASSPVGQGSEKLFF. The DNA of the CDR3 is TGTGCCAGCAGCCCCGTGGGACAGGGGAGTGAAAAACTGTTTTTT.

The rearrangement uses TRBV10-3 and TRBJ1-6, with a weak D call TRBD1 (5 bases). Looked up from germline, CDR1 is ENHRY and CDR2 is SYGVKD. V lost 3 bases, J lost 4 bases, and 13 bases lay in between. The CDR3 contains 16 residues. The CDR3: CAISDLSGLYNSPLHF. The CDR3 region has the DNA TGTGCCATCAGTGATTTGTCGGGACTTTATAATTCACCCCTCCACTTT.

This sequence joins TRBV27 and TRBJ2-1; tentatively, D is TRBD1 (6 bases). The germline V gene encodes CDR1 MNHEY and CDR2 SMNVEV (reference sequence). Trimming stripped 6 bases from V and 10 bases from J, with 16 bases between. This CDR3 spans 13 amino acids. The CDR3 protein is CASSQQGSWEQFF. In DNA form, the CDR3 reads TGTGCCAGCAGCCAACAGGGATCGTGGGAGCAGTTCTTC.

This chain links TRBV30 with TRBJ2-3, with TRBD2 matching 12 bases. Per germline, CDR1 GTSNPN and CDR2 SVGIG (reference sequence). The CDR3 is 22 amino acids. V gave up 2 bases and J gave up 0 bases; unmatched junction bases: 21. The CDR3 coding sequence is TGTGCCTGGAGTCTCTTACTTATGTTGACTAGCGGGGGTCTAAGTAGCACAGATACGCAGTATTTT. Residues: CAWSLLLMLTSGGLSSTDTQYF.

The gene calls are TRBV5-4 and TRBJ2-7, with 12 bases fitting TRBD1. The CDR3 runs to 15 residues. V was pared by 1 base and J by 6 bases, with 5 bases of the junction left unmatched. Germline lookup yields CDR1 SGHNT and CDR2 YYREEE (reference sequence). The CDR3 coding sequence is TGTGCCAGCAGCTTGAAGGGGACAGGGGGCGTCGAGCAGTACTTC. Its translation is CASSLKGTGGVEQYF.

V usage is TRBV7-9 and J usage is TRBJ2-1; TRBD2 aligns across 14 bases. CDR1 and CDR2 (germline): SEHNR, FQNEAQ (reference sequence). The CDR3 runs to 16 residues. V lost 5 bases to trimming and J lost 7 bases; unmatched junction nucleotides: 7. The CDR3, as DNA: TGTGCCAGCAGCACAGCTCGGACTAGCGGGGGGAATGAGCAGTTCTTC. It encodes CASSTARTSGGNEQFF. The full variable domain, its missing parts supplied by reference TRBV7-9 and TRBJ2-1, is DTGVSQNPRHKITKRGQNVTFRCDPISEHNRLYWYRQTLGQGPEFLTYFQNEAQLEKSRLLSDRFSAERPKGSFSTLEIQRTEQGDSAMYLCASSTARTSGGNEQFFGPGTRLTVL.

V usage is TRBV2 and J usage is TRBJ1-6, with a tentative D call TRBD1 (6 bases). Germline V gene lookup returns CDR1 SNHLY and CDR2 FYNNEI. The CDR3 contains 15 residues. The V and J ends lost 7 bases and 10 bases respectively, with 20 bases between them. CDR3 coding DNA: TGTGCCAGCATTGGACTTACAGGGTCTCGGTCACCCCTCCACTTT. It codes for CASIGLTGSRSPLHF.

The sample holds one count of this clone. This rearrangement joins TRBV29-1 to TRBJ1-3; D unresolved. Germline CDR1 and CDR2: SQVTM and ANQGSEA. V was cut by 5 bases and J by 2 bases, with 7 bases left in between. This CDR3 has 12 amino acids. CDR3 amino acids: CSVLSAGNTIYF. CDR3 DNA: TGCAGCGTTTTGAGTGCTGGAAACACCATATATTTT.

V usage is TRBV29-1 and J usage is TRBJ2-5; 7 bases map to TRBD2. The CDR3 runs to 13 residues. Trimming at V came to 2 bases and at J to 10 bases, leaving 10 bases not matched to a gene. Germline CDR1 SQVTM, CDR2 ANQGSEA. DNA of the CDR3: TGCAGCGTTGAACCTACCGGGGCGGGGGACCAGTACTTC. As protein: CSVEPTGAGDQYF.

The chain has TRBV5-6 and TRBJ1-1; 10 positions match TRBD1. Losses at the gene ends were 4 bases for V and 7 bases for J; bases not matched to a gene: 7. Germline loops: CDR1 SGHDT, CDR2 YYEEEE. The CDR3 has 14 residues. The DNA for the CDR3 is TGTGCCAGCAGCCTGTACGGGACAGGGGATGAAGCTTTCTTT. Encoded protein: CASSLYGTGDEAFF.

J is TRBJ2-1 and V is TRBV19; 12 positions agree with TRBD2. The V segment lost 1 base and the J segment 9 bases; nucleotides outside the gene matches: 7. The CDR3 runs to 16 residues. Germline CDR1 is LNHDA and CDR2 is SQIVND (reference sequence). CDR3 DNA: TGTGCCAGTAGTATAGCCGCTAGCGGGGGGGCTATTGAGCAGTTCTTC. Protein sequence: CASSIAASGGAIEQFF. Complete variable domain (other parts from reference TRBV19 and TRBJ2-1): DGGITQSPKYLFRKEGQNVTLSCEQNLNHDAMYWYRQDPGQGLRLIYYSQIVNDFQKGDIAEGYSVSREKKESFPLTVTSAQKNPTAFYLCASSIAASGGAIEQFFGPGTRLTVL.

The chain links TRBV27 to TRBJ2-3; D might be TRBD2 (5 bases). From germline, CDR1 is MNHEY and CDR2 SMNVEV (reference sequence). The CDR3 length is 16 residues. V was shortened by 3 bases and J by 6 bases, with 19 bases between the two germline ends. Here the CDR3 DNA reads TGTGCCAGCAGTTTCGCTGGAGGTAGGCTAGCCGATACGCAGTATTTT. The encoded protein is CASSFAGGRLADTQYF.

In its sample, this clone was seen a few times. The chain carries TRBV29-1 and TRBJ1-2; TRBD1 matches at 10 bases. Looked up from germline, CDR1 is SQVTM and CDR2 is ANQGSEA. V gave up 1 base and J gave up 6 bases; unmatched junction bases: 5. The CDR3 consists of 14 residues. The CDR3 sequence: CSVEVMGQGHGYTF. Written as DNA, the CDR3 is TGCAGCGTTGAAGTGATGGGACAGGGGCATGGCTACACCTTC.

The chain carries TRBV7-6 and TRBJ1-2, with D unclear. The CDR3 has 16 residues. The V and J ends lost 1 base and 0 bases respectively, with 12 bases between them. Germline CDR1 SGHVS, CDR2 FNYEAQ. CDR3 sequence: CASSLEAASTNYGYTF. The DNA for the CDR3 is TGTGCCAGCAGCTTAGAGGCGGCCAGCACTAACTATGGCTACACCTTC.

The J gene is TRBJ1-2, the V gene TRBV11-1; 8 nucleotides agree with TRBD1. The length of the CDR3 is 13 residues. Germline V CDR1 and CDR2: SGHAT, FQDESV (reference sequence). The ends lost 3 bases at V and 8 bases at J; junction bases unmatched: 5. The CDR3 region has the DNA TGTGCCAGCAGCTTGGGACAGGCGCGGGGCTACACCTTC. Its translation: CASSLGQARGYTF.

This sequence joins TRBV27 and TRBJ2-5, with D possibly matching TRBD1 (5 bases). Trimming removed 2 bases at V and 2 bases at J, with 12 bases between. The CDR3 spans 15 residues. The germline CDR1 and CDR2 sequences are MNHEY and SMNVEV (reference sequence). Here the CDR3 reads CASSLITGIQETQYF. CDR3 in DNA: TGTGCCAGCAGTTTAATCACAGGCATTCAAGAGACCCAGTACTTC.